The 29 T cell receptor beta chains below come from one sample, sequenced in a study of beta chain features in type 1 diabetes. Study-wide results and limits: Researchers report that Type 1 diabetes patients had moderately but significantly shorter TCRB CDR3s across all four CD4+ subsets.

Reverse transcription of all isolated RNA meant that expressed TCRB transcripts were sequenced. Here immunoSEQ multiplex PCR was the method, and the copy in TCRdb shows in-frame clones only, minus some. The table has more than 250,000 clones, roughly 20% seen once. The antigens for these receptors are not known. What was sequenced was naive CD4+ T cells from blood. The source is a woman between 35 and 50 years old with type 1 diabetes.

This chain links TRBV18 with TRBJ2-5; D is unclear. Germline-derived CDR1 and CDR2 are KGHSH and LQKENI. Trimming cost V 3 bases and J 5 bases, with 19 bases left between them. This CDR3 contains 16 residues. CDR3: CASSPETGPTLETQYF. CDR3 DNA sequence: TGTGCCAGCTCACCCGAAACGGGTCCGACCCTGGAGACCCAGTACTTC.

This chain joins TRBV5-1 and TRBJ1-1; no clear D gene. In germline, CDR1 is SGHRS, CDR2 YFSETQ. The V end was cut by 3 bases, the J end by 1 base, with 10 bases between. This CDR3 has 14 residues. The CDR3 coding sequence is TGCGCCAGCAGCTCAGCAGCGGGGAACACTGAAGCTTTCTTT. Translated, it gives CASSSAAGNTEAFF.

This clone was seen a few times. This chain links TRBV5-4 with TRBJ2-5; TRBD1 matches 9 bases. V shed 4 bases, J shed 5 bases, and the junction held 9 bases outside the gene matches. Germline lookup yields CDR1 SGHNT and CDR2 YYREEE (reference sequence). The CDR3 has 15 amino acids. CDR3 in DNA: TGTGCCAGCAGCCCCCCGGGACAGGGAAGGGAGACCCAGTACTTC. This sequence encodes CASSPPGQGRETQYF. The full variable domain, completed using reference TRBV5-4 and TRBJ2-5, is ETGVTQSPTHLIKTRGQQVTLRCSSQSGHNTVSWYQQALGQGPQFIFQYYREEENGRGNFPPRFSGLQFPNYSSELNVNALELDDSALYLCASSPPGQGRETQYFGPGTRLLVL.

The chain couples TRBV5-1 to TRBJ1-4; tentative D call: TRBD1 (5 bases). V was pared by 7 bases and J by 3 bases, with 16 bases between. This CDR3 has 15 amino acids. Germline V gene sequence: CDR1 SGHRS, CDR2 YFSETQ. DNA of the CDR3: TGCGCCAGCGCCTTAAGCGGGGGGTCTAATGAAAAACTGTTTTTT. Protein: CASALSGGSNEKLFF.

The chain couples TRBV6-5 to TRBJ1-1, with 9 bases lining up with TRBD1. The CDR3 spans 14 residues. V shed 6 bases, J shed 4 bases, and the junction held 6 bases outside the gene matches. From germline, CDR1 is MNHEY and CDR2 SVGAGI. The CDR3 loop reads CASRNGQGITEAFF. CDR3 nucleotides: TGTGCCAGCAGGAACGGACAGGGGATCACTGAAGCTTTCTTT.

The chain employs TRBV30 and TRBJ1-2, with 7 positions matching TRBD1. The J segment lost 7 bases and the V segment lost 2 bases, leaving 7 bases of the junction unmatched. The germline V gene has CDR1 GTSNPN and CDR2 SVGIG (reference sequence). The CDR3 is made up of 13 amino acids. The chain's CDR3 is CAWSTQGVGGYTF. As DNA, the CDR3 is TGTGCCTGGAGTACCCAGGGGGTCGGTGGCTACACCTTC.

The rearrangement joins TRBV5-4 to TRBJ1-2, with 10 bases fitting TRBD1. The CDR3 spans 16 residues. The V gene's germline CDR1 is SGHNT and CDR2 YYREEE (reference sequence). V was clipped by 4 bases and J by 5 bases; unmatched bases: 11. The CDR3 DNA sequence: TGTGCCAGCAGCGCGGGACAGGGGATTGGTTTTTATGGCTACACCTTC. It yields the protein CASSAGQGIGFYGYTF.

The chain joins TRBV7-2 to TRBJ2-4; possible D gene TRBD1, 8 bases. This CDR3 has 13 residues. The V gene's germline CDR1 is SGHTA and CDR2 FQGNSA. With 4 bases removed from V and 7 bases from J, the gap between germline ends came to 11 bases. This CDR3 is CASSSQGGNIQYF. In DNA, the CDR3 is TGTGCCAGCAGCTCACAGGGGGGGAACATTCAGTACTTC.

This chain uses TRBV5-1 with TRBJ1-2; possibly TRBD1 for D (5 bases). CDR1 is SGHRS and CDR2 is YFSETQ in the germline V gene. This CDR3 is built from 13 residues. V was pared by 3 bases and J by 11 bases, with 17 bases between. CDR3 sequence reads: CASSSQDNRLYTF. The CDR3 coding sequence is TGCGCCAGCAGCTCGCAGGACAACAGGTTATACACCTTC.

This clone occurred a few times. The chain combines TRBV19 with TRBJ1-2; 8 nucleotides agree with TRBD1. Germline CDR1 reads LNHDA; CDR2 reads SQIVND (reference sequence). The CDR3 spans 15 residues. V dropped 3 bases and J dropped 2; count of bases not matched to a gene: 5. The CDR3 reads CASSIQGAVNYGYTF. CDR3 nucleotide sequence: TGTGCCAGTAGTATCCAGGGGGCAGTCAACTATGGCTACACCTTC.

A few counts support this clone. The rearrangement joins TRBV29-1 to TRBJ2-2; possible D gene TRBD1, 5 bases. This CDR3 comprises 12 residues. Germline lookup yields CDR1 SQVTM and CDR2 ANQGSEA. The V and J ends lost 5 bases and 1 base respectively, with 5 bases between them. CDR3 coding DNA: TGCAGCGTTACAGGGAACACCGGGGAGCTGTTTTTT. Translation: CSVTGNTGELFF.

V is TRBV7-3 and J is TRBJ2-1; 11 bases map to TRBD2. There are 16 residues in the CDR3. Germline V CDR1 and CDR2: SGHTA, FQGTGA. With V trimmed by 5 bases and J by 10 bases, 13 bases remained unmatched. DNA of the CDR3: TGTGCCAGCAGCGCGTCGCTGACTAGCGGGACGAGGGAGCAGTTCTTC. It is translated as CASSASLTSGTREQFF.

This clone has a handful of counts. Here the CDR3 DNA reads TGTGCCAGCAGTGAAACACGCAACACTGAAGCTTTCTTT. Its translation is CASSETRNTEAFF. The genes are TRBV2 and TRBJ1-1; D is unclear. This CDR3 comprises 13 residues. With 2 bases removed from V and 2 bases from J, the gap between germline ends came to 6 bases. Germline V CDR1 and CDR2: SNHLY, FYNNEI.

CDR3 sequence: CASSTPVAGSNQPQHF. CDR3 sequence (DNA): TGTGCCAGTAGTACCCCCGTGGCGGGGAGCAATCAGCCCCAGCATTTT. The V gene is TRBV19, the J gene TRBJ1-5; D gene ambiguous. V was trimmed by 4 bases and J by 1 base, leaving 14 bases between them. The CDR3 loop spans 16 amino acids. CDR1 LNHDA and CDR2 SQIVND come from the germline V gene (reference sequence).

The chain combines TRBV19 with TRBJ2-7, with TRBD2 matching 8 bases. Trimming took 7 bases from V and 6 from J; bases not matched to a gene: 11. Germline V gives CDR1 LNHDA, CDR2 SQIVND (reference sequence). The CDR3 length is 14 residues. The CDR3 bases are TGTGCCAGTAATTCAGCAGCGGGAGTACGCGAGCAGTACTTC. Its translation: CASNSAAGVREQYF.

V is TRBV5-4 and J is TRBJ2-3; the match to TRBD2 covers 10 bases. This CDR3 has 15 amino acids. Germline loops: CDR1 SGHNT, CDR2 YYREEE (reference sequence). Trimming at V came to 1 base and at J to 1 base, leaving 0 bases not matched to a gene. CDR3 sequence reads: CASSLTSGGTDTQYF. CDR3 nucleotide sequence: TGTGCCAGCAGCTTGACTAGCGGGGGCACAGATACGCAGTATTTT.

The genes are TRBV4-1 and TRBJ2-1; D may be TRBD1 (6 bases). The CDR3 runs 16 residues. Germline loops: CDR1 MGHRA, CDR2 YSYEKL. The germline V and J ends were trimmed by 4 bases and 5 bases, with 18 bases remaining between them. In DNA, the CDR3 is TGCGCCAGCAGCCGGAACCCCGGGACAAATAACAATGAGCAGTTCTTC. Translating it yields CASSRNPGTNNNEQFF.

This chain's CDR3 is CASSGQQSSYEQYF. The DNA for the CDR3 is TGTGCCAGCAGTGGACAGCAGAGCTCCTACGAGCAGTACTTC. J is TRBJ2-7 and V is TRBV27, with a weak D call TRBD1 (6 bases). Germline V lookup: CDR1 MNHEY, CDR2 SMNVEV (reference sequence). The CDR3 spans 14 residues. The germline V and J ends were trimmed by 5 bases and 0 bases, with 11 bases remaining between them.

This sequence joins TRBV29-1 and TRBJ2-6, with D uncertain. The CDR3 has 13 amino acids. Germline V CDR1 and CDR2: SQVTM, ANQGSEA. Trimming removed 7 bases at V and 0 bases at J, with 7 bases between. The CDR3: CSATVSGANVLTF. DNA of the CDR3: TGCAGCGCAACAGTCTCTGGGGCCAACGTCCTGACTTTC.

The chain carries TRBV9 and TRBJ2-7; 10 bases agree with TRBD1. CDR3 length equals 16 residues. Germline trimming cut 0 bases from V and 3 bases from J; bases unmatched to any gene: 6. Germline V gene sequence: CDR1 SGDLS, CDR2 YYNGEE. The CDR3 nucleotides are TGTGCCAGCAGCGTAGATGGGACAGGGGTCTACTACGAGCAGTACTTC. Translated: CASSVDGTGVYYEQYF.

Only a few counts were recorded for this clone. The rearrangement uses TRBV5-1 and TRBJ2-5, with 12 bases that match TRBD2. The V gene's germline CDR1 is SGHRS and CDR2 YFSETQ. This CDR3 is 16 amino acids long. The junction had 9 bases not matched to a gene; V was cut back by 4 bases and J by 5 bases. CDR3 protein: CASSIRTSGAGETQYF. CDR3 sequence (DNA): TGCGCCAGCAGCATACGGACTAGCGGGGCCGGGGAGACCCAGTACTTC.

This clone was seen more than once but under ten times. The chain carries TRBV5-6 and TRBJ2-3, with no clear D. CDR1 is SGHDT, CDR2 YYEEEE, per germline. The CDR3 runs to 12 residues. CDR3 residues: CGSSGSTDTQYF. CDR3 nucleotide sequence: TGTGGGAGCTCGGGTAGCACAGATACGCAGTATTTT.

This sequence joins TRBV5-1 and TRBJ2-6; 7 bases agree with TRBD2. Germline assignment: CDR1 SGHRS and CDR2 YFSETQ. The CDR3 consists of 14 residues. With V trimmed by 0 bases and J by 9 bases, 3 bases remained unmatched. The DNA of the CDR3 is TGCGCCAGCAGCTTGGCTAGCGGAGGCAACGTCCTGACTTTC. Translating it yields CASSLASGGNVLTF.

This clone was counted between two and nine times. The chain combines TRBV30 with TRBJ1-5, with D uncertain. This CDR3 contains 13 residues. Germline CDR1 and CDR2: GTSNPN and SVGIG (reference sequence). V shed 0 bases and J shed 7 bases, with 10 bases lying between them. The CDR3 region has the DNA TGTGCCTGGAGTGTTGAATCGGGGCAGCCCCAGCATTTT. Protein sequence: CAWSVESGQPQHF.

V and J are TRBV4-3 and TRBJ2-7; 11 nucleotides agree with TRBD1. CDR1 and CDR2 from the germline V gene are LGHNA and YSLEER. Germline trimming cut 0 bases from V and 5 bases from J; bases unmatched to any gene: 3. CDR3 length equals 15 residues. The CDR3 DNA reads TGCGCCAGCAGCCAAGAGGGGACAGGGGGTAACGAGCAGTACTTC. This encodes CASSQEGTGGNEQYF.

A few counts support this clone. The CDR3 nucleotides read TGTGCCACCCTTACGACAGAGCCCACTGAAGCTTTCTTT. The encoded protein is CATLTTEPTEAFF. The chain is built from TRBV6-5 and TRBJ1-1, with D perhaps matching TRBD1 (5 bases). Germline-derived CDR1 and CDR2 are MNHEY and SVGAGI. The CDR3 is 13 amino acids. Trimming took off 10 bases at V and 4 bases at J, with 16 bases between the two ends.

This clone was observed a few times. The chain links TRBV19 to TRBJ1-5; D unresolved. Looked up from germline, CDR1 is LNHDA and CDR2 is SQIVND (reference sequence). Trimming removed 2 bases from V and 7 bases from J, with 12 bases in between. The CDR3 length is 14 residues. The CDR3 coding sequence is TGTGCCAGTAGTATAATCCGGGTTGGGCAGCCCCAGCATTTT. Amino acid sequence: CASSIIRVGQPQHF.

There are a few counts of this clone. The chain couples TRBV5-6 to TRBJ2-5; 7 bases align to TRBD1. Germline trimming cut 4 bases from V and 4 bases from J; bases unmatched to any gene: 4. Germline V gene data show CDR1 as SGHDT and CDR2 as YYEEEE. CDR3 size: 13 residues. CDR3 DNA: TGTGCCAGCAGCAGGACAGGCGGAGAGACCCAGTACTTC. Amino acids: CASSRTGGETQYF.

J is TRBJ2-2 and V is TRBV5-1; 12 bases align to TRBD2. With 7 bases clipped from V and 4 bases from J, the junction kept 5 bases outside the gene matches. Germline V CDR1 and CDR2: SGHRS, YFSETQ. The CDR3 has 15 residues. As DNA, the CDR3 is TGCGCCAGCGGACCTAGCGGGGGGGCCACCGGGGAGCTGTTTTTT. This sequence encodes CASGPSGGATGELFF.